This T cell receptor (beta chain) was found in a study of blood T cells in healthy people across ages. General study findings and limits: The CMV status of each donor remained undetermined, and this could have confounded shifts in expanded clonotypes.

Through a sample-barcoded 5' primer and a J-beta primer mix, a second PCR was run for roughly 6 to 11 cycles. There were at least 3 million CDR3-containing paired-end reads obtained from each sample. TCRdb redid the calling of the 5' RACE reads with MiXCR, one entry per CDR3 protein. This sample yields around 1.5 million distinct CDR3 sequences, of which around 55% are seen a single time; roughly 6.3% belongs to the top ten. Total RNA, at least 5 micrograms per sample, was extracted from PBMCs. Comment on this clonotype: Its specificity is unknown.

The junction had 13 bases not matched to a gene; V was cut back by 4 bases and J by 15 bases. The CDR3 totals 14 residues. This chain links TRBV12-3 or TRBV12-4 with TRBJ2-1; 9 bases match TRBD1. This TCR was sampled from a man between 18 and 35 years old in good health. The sequenced sample consisted of blood. The CDR3 bases are TGTGCCAGCAGTTATACGATACAGGGGGCGCGACTGTTCTTC. Encoded protein: CASSYTIQGARLFF.